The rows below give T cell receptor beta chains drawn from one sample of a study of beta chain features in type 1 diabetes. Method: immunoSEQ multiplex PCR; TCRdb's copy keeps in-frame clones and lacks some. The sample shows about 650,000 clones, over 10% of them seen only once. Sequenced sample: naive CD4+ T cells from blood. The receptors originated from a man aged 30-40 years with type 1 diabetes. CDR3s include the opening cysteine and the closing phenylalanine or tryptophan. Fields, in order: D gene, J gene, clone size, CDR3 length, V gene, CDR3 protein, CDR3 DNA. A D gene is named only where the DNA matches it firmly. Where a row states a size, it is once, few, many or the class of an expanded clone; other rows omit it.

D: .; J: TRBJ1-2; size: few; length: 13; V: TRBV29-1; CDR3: CSGGGRDGDGYTF; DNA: TGCAGCGGTGGGGGCAGGGACGGTGACGGCTACACCTTC
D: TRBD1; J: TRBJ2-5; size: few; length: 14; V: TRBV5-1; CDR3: CASSSGQNQETQYF; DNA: TGCGCCAGCAGCTCGGGACAGAACCAAGAGACCCAGTACTTC
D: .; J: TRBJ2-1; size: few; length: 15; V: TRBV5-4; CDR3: CASCLGGASYNEQFF; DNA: TGTGCCAGCTGCTTGGGGGGGGCGTCCTACAATGAGCAGTTCTTC
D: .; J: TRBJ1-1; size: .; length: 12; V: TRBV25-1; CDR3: CASSGTGTEAFF; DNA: TGTGCCAGCAGTGGGACTGGAACTGAAGCTTTCTTT
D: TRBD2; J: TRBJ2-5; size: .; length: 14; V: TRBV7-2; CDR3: CASSFTREGETQYF; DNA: TGTGCCAGCAGTTTTACCCGGGAGGGGGAGACCCAGTACTTC
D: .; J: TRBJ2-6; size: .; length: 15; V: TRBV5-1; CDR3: CASSPGSEGANVLTF; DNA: TGCGCCAGCTCACCAGGGTCCGAAGGGGCCAACGTCCTGACTTTC
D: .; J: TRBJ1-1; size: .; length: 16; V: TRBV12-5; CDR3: CASGLVHGGENTEAFF; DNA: TGTGCTAGTGGTTTGGTACACGGAGGGGAGAACACTGAAGCTTTCTTT
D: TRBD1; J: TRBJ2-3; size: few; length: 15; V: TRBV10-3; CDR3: CAISKGQGAVDTQYF; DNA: TGTGCCATCAGTAAAGGACAGGGGGCTGTAGATACGCAGTATTTT
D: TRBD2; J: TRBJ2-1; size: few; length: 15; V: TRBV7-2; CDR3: CASSLGASGYNEQFF; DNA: TGTGCCAGCAGCCTAGGAGCTAGCGGCTACAATGAGCAGTTCTTC
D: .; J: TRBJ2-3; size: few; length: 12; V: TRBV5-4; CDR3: CASSGGPGTQYF; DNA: TGTGCCAGCAGCGGTGGCCCGGGAACGCAGTATTTT
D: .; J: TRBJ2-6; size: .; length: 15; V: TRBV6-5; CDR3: CASSTSGSGANVLTF; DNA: TGTGCCAGCAGTACCTCAGGCTCTGGGGCCAACGTCCTGACTTTC
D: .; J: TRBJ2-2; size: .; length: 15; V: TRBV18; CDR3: CASSPGPLATGELFF; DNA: TGTGCCAGCTCACCAGGACCCTTAGCAACCGGGGAGCTGTTTTTT
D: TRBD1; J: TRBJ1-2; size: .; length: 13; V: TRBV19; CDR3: CASSTGQDYGYTF; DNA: TGTGCCAGTAGTACCGGACAGGACTATGGCTACACCTTC
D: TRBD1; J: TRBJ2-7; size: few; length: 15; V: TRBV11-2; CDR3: CASSSIRGQYYEQYF; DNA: TGTGCCAGCAGCTCGATTCGGGGACAGTATTACGAGCAGTACTTC
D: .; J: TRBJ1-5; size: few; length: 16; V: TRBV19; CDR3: CASRTGSSIGNQPQHF; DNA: TGTGCCAGTAGGACAGGCTCCTCGATTGGCAATCAGCCCCAGCATTTT
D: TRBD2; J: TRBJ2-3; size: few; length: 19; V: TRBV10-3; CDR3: CAIAPHTGTSGSSTDTQYF; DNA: TGTGCCATCGCCCCCCATACCGGGACTAGCGGGTCTAGCACAGATACGCAGTATTTT
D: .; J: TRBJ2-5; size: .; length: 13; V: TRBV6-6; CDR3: CASSVPAQETQYF; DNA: TGTGCCAGCAGCGTGCCTGCACAAGAGACCCAGTACTTC
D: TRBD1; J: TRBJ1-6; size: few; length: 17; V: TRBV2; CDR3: CASREYIGDRYNSPLHF; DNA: TGTGCCAGCAGGGAGTATATCGGGGACAGATATAATTCACCCCTCCACTTT
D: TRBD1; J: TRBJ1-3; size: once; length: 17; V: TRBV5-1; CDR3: CASSAGQGEYSGNTIYF; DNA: TGCGCCAGCAGCGCGGGACAGGGGGAATACTCTGGAAACACCATATATTTT
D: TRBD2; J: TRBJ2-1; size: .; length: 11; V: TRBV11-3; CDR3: CASSRGGEQFF; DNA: TGTGCCAGCAGTCGGGGGGGCGAGCAGTTCTTC
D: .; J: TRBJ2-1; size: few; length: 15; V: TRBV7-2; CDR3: CASSLGESSYNEQFF; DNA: TGTGCCAGCAGCTTAGGGGAGAGCTCCTACAATGAGCAGTTCTTC
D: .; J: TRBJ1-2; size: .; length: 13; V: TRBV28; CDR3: CASSLVGNYGYTF; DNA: TGTGCCAGCAGTTTAGTCGGAAACTATGGCTACACCTTC
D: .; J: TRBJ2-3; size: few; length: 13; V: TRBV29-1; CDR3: CSVGLDSPDTQYF; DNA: TGCAGCGTTGGGTTGGACTCACCAGATACGCAGTATTTT
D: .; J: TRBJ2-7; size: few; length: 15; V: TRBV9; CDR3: CASSVAGGQDYEQYF; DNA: TGTGCCAGCAGCGTAGCTGGAGGCCAGGACTACGAGCAGTACTTC
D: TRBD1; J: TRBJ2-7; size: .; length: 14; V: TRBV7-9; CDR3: CASSEGQGLDEQYF; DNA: TGTGCCAGCAGCGAAGGACAGGGGCTCGACGAGCAGTACTTC
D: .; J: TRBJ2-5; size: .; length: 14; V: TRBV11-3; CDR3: CASRRVSGQETQYF; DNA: TGTGCCAGCCGGAGGGTTTCTGGCCAAGAGACCCAGTACTTC
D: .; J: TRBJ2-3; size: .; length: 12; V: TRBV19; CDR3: CASSINSDTQYF; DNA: TGTGCCAGTAGTATCAACTCAGATACGCAGTATTTT
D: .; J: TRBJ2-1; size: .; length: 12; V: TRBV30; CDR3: CAWSVLGAERVF; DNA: TGTGCCTGGAGTGTACTTGGAGCTGAAAGGGTCTTC
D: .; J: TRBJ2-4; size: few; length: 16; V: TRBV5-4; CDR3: CASSSQREGAKNIQYF; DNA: TGTGCCAGCAGCTCTCAGCGCGAGGGAGCCAAAAACATTCAGTACTTC
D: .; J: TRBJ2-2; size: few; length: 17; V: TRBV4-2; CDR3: CASSQDLAVANTGELFF; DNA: TGTGCCAGCAGCCAAGATCTGGCGGTCGCGAACACCGGGGAGCTGTTTTTT
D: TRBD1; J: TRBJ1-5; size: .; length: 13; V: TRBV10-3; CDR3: CAIRQGAYQPQHF; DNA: TGTGCCATCAGACAGGGGGCTTATCAGCCCCAGCATTTT
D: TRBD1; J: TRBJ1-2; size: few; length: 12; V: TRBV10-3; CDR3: CAISETGDGYTF; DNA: TGTGCCATCAGTGAGACAGGGGATGGCTACACCTTC
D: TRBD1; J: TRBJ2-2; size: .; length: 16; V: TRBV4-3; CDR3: CASSPTGDSGPGELFF; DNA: TGCGCCAGCAGCCCTACAGGGGATTCGGGTCCCGGGGAGCTGTTTTTT
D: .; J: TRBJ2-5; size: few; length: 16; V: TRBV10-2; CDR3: CASSVSGGAARETQYF; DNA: TGCGCCAGCAGTGTATCGGGGGGCGCCGCCCGAGAGACCCAGTACTTC
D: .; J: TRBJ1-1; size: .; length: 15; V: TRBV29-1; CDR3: CSVDVLGRQDTEAFF; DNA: TGCAGCGTTGACGTATTGGGGCGGCAGGACACTGAAGCTTTCTTT
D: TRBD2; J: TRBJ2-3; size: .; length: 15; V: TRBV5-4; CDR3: CASSLNGGAADTQYF; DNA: TGTGCCAGCAGCTTGAACGGGGGGGCCGCAGATACGCAGTATTTT
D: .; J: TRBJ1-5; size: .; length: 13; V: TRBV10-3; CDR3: CAISDRGTQPQHF; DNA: TGTGCCATCAGTGATCGAGGGACTCAGCCCCAGCATTTT
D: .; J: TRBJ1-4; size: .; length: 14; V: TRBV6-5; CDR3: CASSYSRRNEKLFF; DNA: TGTGCCAGCAGTTACTCGCGAAGGAATGAAAAACTGTTTTTT
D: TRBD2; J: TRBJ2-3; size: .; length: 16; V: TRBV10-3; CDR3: CAISESTSGSPDTQYF; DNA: TGTGCCATCAGTGAGTCGACTAGCGGGAGCCCAGATACGCAGTATTTT
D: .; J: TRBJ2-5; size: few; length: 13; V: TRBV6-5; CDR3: CASARLIQETQYF; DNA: TGTGCCAGCGCGCGACTGATTCAAGAGACCCAGTACTTC
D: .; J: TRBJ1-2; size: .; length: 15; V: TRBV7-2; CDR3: CASSLGRGSIGGYTF; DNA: TGTGCCAGCAGCTTAGGGCGGGGTTCGATCGGCGGCTACACCTTC
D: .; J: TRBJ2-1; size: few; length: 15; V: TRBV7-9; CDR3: CASSLEEGMENEQFF; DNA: TGTGCCAGCAGCTTAGAAGAGGGAATGGAGAATGAGCAGTTCTTC
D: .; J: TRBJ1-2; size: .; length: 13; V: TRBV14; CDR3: CASSRETDYGYTF; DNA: TGTGCCAGCAGCCGGGAGACGGACTATGGCTACACCTTC
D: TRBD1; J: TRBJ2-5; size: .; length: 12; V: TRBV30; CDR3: CAWNGQGETQYF; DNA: TGTGCCTGGAACGGACAGGGTGAGACCCAGTACTTC